The clone carrying this T cell receptor beta chain was observed a handful of times. Antigen unknown. These data are taken from a study of beta chain features in type 1 diabetes. Study results and limitations: The study found that naive, central memory and Treg TCRB repertoires appeared more similar in patients than in healthy donors. Among type 1 diabetes patients, VDJ junctions had fewer insertions and more deletions. PCR might favor shorter templates, but any such skew would affect patients and controls equally.

V lost 6 bases, J lost 7 bases, and 9 bases stayed unmatched. The CDR3 is made up of 14 amino acids. Per the germline V gene, CDR1 is MNHEY and CDR2 is SVGAGI. Expressed TCRB transcripts were sequenced because the isolated RNA had all been reverse transcribed beforehand. Using immunoSEQ multiplex PCR, the repertoire was profiled, and TCRdb retains in-frame clones only, with some absent. The sample holds more than 120,000 clones, about 10% seen once. This rearrangement joins TRBV6-5 to TRBJ2-3; 8 nucleotides agree with TRBD1. The sequence was obtained from a man aged 18 to 29 in good health. The sequencing input was naive CD4+ T cells from blood. This CDR3 is CASSPSGGMNTQYF. In nucleotides, the CDR3 is TGTGCCAGCAGCCCTTCAGGGGGCATGAATACGCAGTATTTT.